The present entry profiles one T cell receptor beta chain with its context. The entry originates in a study of OX40 agonist ivuxolimab in advanced cancers. This CDR3 spans 15 amino acids. V lost 5 bases and J lost 8, with 19 bases in between. Germline V gene sequence: CDR1 SNHLY, CDR2 FYNNEI. Assay: immunoSEQ multiplex PCR; the TCRdb copy retains only in-frame clones and omits some. The sample lists tens of thousands of clones, roughly 87% occurring once. The rearrangement joins TRBV2 to TRBJ2-1; TRBD1 or TRBD2 may be the D gene (5 bases each). The sequence was obtained from an adult with an advanced solid tumor such as melanoma, head and neck, liver or kidney cancer. Sequenced here: CD4+ or CD8+ T cells sorted from blood, sampled in a trial of the OX40 agonist ivuxolimab. CDR3 DNA: TGTGCCAGCAGTTCCGGGACCTTACCGGGCGATGAGCAGTTCTTC. It is translated as CASSSGTLPGDEQFF.